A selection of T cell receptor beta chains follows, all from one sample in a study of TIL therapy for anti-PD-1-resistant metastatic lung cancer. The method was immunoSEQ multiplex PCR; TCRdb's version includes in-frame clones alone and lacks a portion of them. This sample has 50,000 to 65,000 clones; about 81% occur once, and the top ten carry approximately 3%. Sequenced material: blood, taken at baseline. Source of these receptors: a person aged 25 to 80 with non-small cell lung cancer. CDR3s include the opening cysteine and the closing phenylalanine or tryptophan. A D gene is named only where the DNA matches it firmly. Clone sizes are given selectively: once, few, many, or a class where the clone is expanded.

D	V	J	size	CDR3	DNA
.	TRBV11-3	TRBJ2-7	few	CASSLIPSYEQYF	TGTGCCAGCAGCCTAATTCCCTCCTACGAGCAGTACTTC
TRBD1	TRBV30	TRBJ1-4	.	CAWSGQGNEKLFF	TGTGCCTGGAGTGGACAGGGGAATGAAAAACTGTTTTTT
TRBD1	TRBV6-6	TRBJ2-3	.	CASSPGTGGPWVTDTQYF	TGTGCCAGCAGTCCCGGGACAGGGGGCCCCTGGGTCACAGATACGCAGTATTTT
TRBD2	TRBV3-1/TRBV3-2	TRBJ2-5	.	CASSQNTSGRRFKETQYF	TGTGCCAGCAGCCAAAACACTAGCGGGAGACGTTTCAAGGAGACCCAGTACTTC
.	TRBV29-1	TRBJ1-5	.	CSVTSGPNQPQHF	TGCAGCGTTACTTCGGGACCGAATCAGCCCCAGCATTTT
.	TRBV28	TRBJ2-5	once	CASSLSGPRVETQYF	TGTGCCAGCAGTTTAAGCGGGCCCAGGGTGGAGACCCAGTACTTC
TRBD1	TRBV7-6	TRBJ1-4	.	CASTLGQGNEKLFF	TGTGCCAGCACCTTGGGACAGGGGAATGAAAAACTGTTTTTT
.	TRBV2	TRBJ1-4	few	CASREQPNEKLFF	TGTGCCAGCAGGGAACAACCGAATGAAAAACTGTTTTTT
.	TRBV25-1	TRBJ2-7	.	CASSSPGRSLGEQYF	TGTGCCAGCAGTAGCCCTGGCAGGTCCCTTGGGGAGCAGTACTTC
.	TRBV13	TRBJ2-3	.	CASSLGPRLTDTQYF	TGTGCCAGCAGCTTAGGGCCCCGACTCACAGATACGCAGTATTTT
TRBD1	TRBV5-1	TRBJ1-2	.	CASSLDRGSYGYTF	TGCGCCAGCAGCTTGGACAGGGGAAGCTATGGCTACACCTTC
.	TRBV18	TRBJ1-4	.	CASSRQLATNEKLFF	TGTGCCAGCTCACGACAGTTAGCAACTAATGAAAAACTGTTTTTT
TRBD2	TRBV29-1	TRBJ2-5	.	CSVVFGLAGGQTQYF	TGCAGCGTTGTCTTTGGGCTAGCGGGGGGGCAGACCCAGTACTTC
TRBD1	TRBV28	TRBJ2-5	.	CASSLLWDRVSWETQYF	TGTGCCAGCAGTTTATTGTGGGACAGGGTGTCGTGGGAGACCCAGTACTTC
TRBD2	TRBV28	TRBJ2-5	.	CASSPSWLASGTFQETQYF	TGTGCCAGCAGTCCCTCTTGGTTGGCTAGCGGGACTTTCCAAGAGACCCAGTACTTC